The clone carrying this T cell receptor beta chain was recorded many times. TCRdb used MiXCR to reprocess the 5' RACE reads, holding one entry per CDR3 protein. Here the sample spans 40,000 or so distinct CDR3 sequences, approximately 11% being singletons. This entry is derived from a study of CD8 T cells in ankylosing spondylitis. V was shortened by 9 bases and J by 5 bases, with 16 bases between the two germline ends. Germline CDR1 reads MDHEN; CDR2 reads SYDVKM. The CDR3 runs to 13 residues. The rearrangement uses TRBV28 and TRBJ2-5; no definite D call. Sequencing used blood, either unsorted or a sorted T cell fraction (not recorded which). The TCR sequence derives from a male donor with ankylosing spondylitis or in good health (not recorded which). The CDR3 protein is CASTGRVGETQYF. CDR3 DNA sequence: TGTGCCAGTACCGGACGGGTGGGGGAGACCCAGTACTTC.